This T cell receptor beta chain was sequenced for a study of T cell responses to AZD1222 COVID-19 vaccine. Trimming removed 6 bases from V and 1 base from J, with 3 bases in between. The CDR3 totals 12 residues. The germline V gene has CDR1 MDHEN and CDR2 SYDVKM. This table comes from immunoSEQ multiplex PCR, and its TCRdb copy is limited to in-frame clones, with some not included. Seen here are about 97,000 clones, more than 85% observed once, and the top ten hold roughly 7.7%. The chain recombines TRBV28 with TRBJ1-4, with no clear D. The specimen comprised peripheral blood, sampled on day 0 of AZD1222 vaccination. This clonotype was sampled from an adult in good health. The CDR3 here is CASRGTNEKLFF. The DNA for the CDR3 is TGTGCCAGCAGGGGAACTAATGAAAAACTGTTTTTT.